Following are 9 T cell receptor beta chains from one sample sequenced in a study of response to subunit inactivated influenza vaccine. Using its own MiXCR run on the RT-PCR reads, TCRdb lists one record per CDR3 protein. The sample has approximately 730,000 distinct CDR3 sequences, roughly 13% seen once. This material consisted of PBMCs from blood, taken 14 days before vaccination. All receptors derive from a man aged 45-65 years who received an inactivated influenza vaccine.

This chain connects TRBV5-5 to TRBJ2-3; TRBD2 aligns across 14 bases. The length of the CDR3 is 15 residues. The germline V gene encodes CDR1 SGHKS and CDR2 YYEKEE (reference sequence). V shed 6 bases and J 7 bases; nucleotides not matched to a gene: 7. The CDR3 protein is CASTGLAGGRNTQYF. CDR3 nucleotide sequence: TGTGCCAGCACCGGACTAGCGGGGGGCCGCAATACGCAGTATTTT.

This clonotype has only a few counts. The CDR3 here is CSAAGSNYGYTF. CDR3 DNA sequence: TGCAGTGCTGCCGGGAGTAACTATGGCTACACCTTC. The chain uses TRBV20-1 and TRBJ1-2, with unresolved D. V lost 5 bases and J 1 base, leaving 8 bases between the germline ends. The CDR3 extends over 12 amino acids. Per the germline V gene, CDR1 is DFQATT and CDR2 is SNEGSKA (reference sequence).

This clonotype was counted ten times or more. J is TRBJ1-1 and V is TRBV29-1; the D is unclear. In germline, CDR1 is SQVTM, CDR2 ANQGSEA. Trimming shortened V by 5 bases and J by 3 bases, and 16 bases separated the two germline ends. This CDR3 spans 14 amino acids. The chain's CDR3 is CSVNRNLRDTEAFF. As DNA, the CDR3 is TGCAGCGTTAACCGAAACCTGCGGGACACTGAAGCTTTCTTT.

V is TRBV28 and J is TRBJ2-1; possible D gene TRBD2, 5 bases. The length of the CDR3 is 16 residues. The germline CDR1 and CDR2 sequences are MDHEN and SYDVKM. Trimming removed 1 base from V and 0 bases from J, with 10 bases in between. In DNA form, the CDR3 reads TGTGCCAGCAGTTTATCCGGGGAAAACTCCTACAATGAGCAGTTCTTC. Translating it yields CASSLSGENSYNEQFF.

V usage is TRBV12-3 or TRBV12-4 and J usage is TRBJ2-1; D perhaps matches TRBD2 (6 bases). The CDR3 spans 12 residues. Between the trimmed V and J ends, which lost 5 bases and 12 bases, there was a span of 14 bases. CDR3 sequence (DNA): TGTGCCAGCAGTCCCGGGACTTTGCCGCAGTTCTTC. Protein product: CASSPGTLPQFF.

This clonotype was counted at least ten times. The chain links TRBV12-3 or TRBV12-4 to TRBJ1-1; the D is unclear. V lost 5 bases to trimming and J lost 1 base, with 14 bases between them. The CDR3 extends over 15 amino acids. The CDR3 sequence is CASSVRAGRNTEAFF. In DNA, the CDR3 is TGTGCCAGCAGTGTCCGAGCGGGGAGGAACACTGAAGCTTTCTTT.

The chain uses TRBV2 and TRBJ2-3; weak D call: TRBD2 (6 bases). Trimming cost V 3 bases and J 3 bases, with 13 bases left between them. The V gene's germline CDR1 is SNHLY and CDR2 FYNNEI. CDR3 length: 15 residues. CDR3 in amino acids: CASSERDLRTDTQYF. CDR3 coding DNA: TGTGCCAGCAGTGAGCGGGACTTGCGGACAGATACGCAGTATTTT.

About this clonotype: Given the absence of the conserved phenylalanine or tryptophan at the CDR3 end, a read error is likely. The rearrangement uses TRBV4-2 and TRBJ2-7; D is ambiguous. V dropped 4 bases and J dropped 7 bases, with 14 bases sitting between them. There are 13 residues in the CDR3. Germline lookup yields CDR1 LGHNA and CDR2 YNFKEQ. As DNA, the CDR3 is TGTGCCAGCAGCCGGGATACGTCTCGAGAGCAGTACTAC. Translated, it gives CASSRDTSREQYY.

In this sample, this clonotype turned up a few times. V and J are TRBV7-2 and TRBJ2-5; D may be TRBD1 or TRBD2 (6 bases each). The V gene's germline CDR1 is SGHTA and CDR2 FQGNSA. The CDR3 length is 13 residues. Trimming cost V 7 bases and J 7 bases, with 16 bases left between them. The CDR3 loop is CASKKGGGGTQYF. Here the CDR3 DNA reads TGTGCCAGCAAAAAAGGGGGAGGCGGGACCCAGTACTTC.